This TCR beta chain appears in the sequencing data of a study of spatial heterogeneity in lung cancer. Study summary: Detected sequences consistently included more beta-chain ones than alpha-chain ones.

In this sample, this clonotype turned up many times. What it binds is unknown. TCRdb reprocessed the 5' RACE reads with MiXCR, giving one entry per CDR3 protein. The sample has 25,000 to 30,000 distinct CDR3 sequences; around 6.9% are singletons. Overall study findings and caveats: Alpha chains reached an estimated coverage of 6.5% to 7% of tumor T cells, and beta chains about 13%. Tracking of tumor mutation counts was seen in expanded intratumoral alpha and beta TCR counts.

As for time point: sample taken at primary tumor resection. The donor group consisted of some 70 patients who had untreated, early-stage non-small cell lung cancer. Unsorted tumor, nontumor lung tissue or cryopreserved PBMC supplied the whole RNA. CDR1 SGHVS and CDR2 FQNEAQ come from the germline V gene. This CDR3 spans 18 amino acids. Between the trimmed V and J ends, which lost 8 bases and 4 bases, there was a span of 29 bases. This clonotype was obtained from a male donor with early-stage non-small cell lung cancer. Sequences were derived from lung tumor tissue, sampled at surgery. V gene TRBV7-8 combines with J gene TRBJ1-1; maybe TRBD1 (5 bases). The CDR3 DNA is TGTGCCAGCCACCCCGAAACCGCGGGTCTGGCGGGGGGCACTGAAGCTTTCTTT. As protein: CASHPETAGLAGGTEAFF.